These 21 T cell receptor beta chains came from one sample sequenced in a study of T cell changes during pregnancy in multiple sclerosis. Generated by immunoSEQ multiplex PCR, the TCRdb table keeps only in-frame clones and is missing some. The data contain some 99,000 clones, around 93% of them seen just once; the ten biggest clones take up roughly 0.99%. The sequencing used peripheral blood, collected after pregnancy. The source is a female donor with multiple sclerosis, enrolled in a pregnancy study.

V usage is TRBV5-4 and J usage is TRBJ1-1; weak D call: TRBD1 (5 bases). Germline CDR1 SGHNT, CDR2 YYREEE (reference sequence). This CDR3 is built from 15 residues. The V and J ends lost 1 base and 5 bases respectively, with 15 bases between them. In nucleotides, the CDR3 is TGTGCCAGCAGCTTGAGTGGGTGGGCAGGGACTGAAGCTTTCTTT. It translates to CASSLSGWAGTEAFF.

The chain recombines TRBV4-3 with TRBJ1-3; D is unresolved. The CDR3 consists of 15 residues. CDR1 and CDR2 from the germline V gene are LGHNA and YSLEER. The V end was cut by 4 bases, the J end by 1 base, with 11 bases between. CDR3 bases: TGCGCCAGCAGCCCCTACGGACTTTCTGGAAACACCATATATTTT. This codes for CASSPYGLSGNTIYF.

In this sample, this clone turned up once. The chain is built from TRBV7-9 and TRBJ2-7; 7 nucleotides align to TRBD2. Germline V gives CDR1 SEHNR, CDR2 FQNEAQ (reference sequence). This CDR3 is built from 14 residues. J was trimmed by 6 bases and V by 2 bases; bases with no gene match: 7. As DNA, the CDR3 is TGTGCCAGCAGCTTAAGCGGGGACGGAGCCGAGCAGTACTTC. It translates to CASSLSGDGAEQYF.

The table lists this clone with a count of one. The chain links TRBV6-6 to TRBJ2-7; 8 nucleotides line up with TRBD1. After removal of 2 bases from V and 3 bases from J, the junction contained 9 bases not matched to a gene. CDR1 MNHNY and CDR2 SVGAGI come from the germline V gene (reference sequence). The CDR3 extends over 16 amino acids. The CDR3 spells CASSYAGQGKNYEQYF. DNA for the CDR3: TGTGCCAGCAGTTACGCCGGACAGGGCAAAAACTACGAGCAGTACTTC.

This clone came up once. This chain joins TRBV11-2 and TRBJ2-5; tentatively, D is TRBD2 (6 bases). The CDR3 runs to 16 residues. The V end lost 4 bases, the J end lost 5 bases, and 20 bases lay between the germline ends. Germline V lookup: CDR1 SGHAT, CDR2 FQNNGV. The CDR3: CASSSHSGGRSETQYF. CDR3 DNA sequence: TGTGCCAGCAGCTCCCATAGCGGTGGGAGGAGTGAGACCCAGTACTTC.

CDR3 loop: CASSKFKPQHF. Here the CDR3 DNA reads TGTGCCAGCAGCAAGTTTAAGCCCCAGCATTTT. The V and J genes are TRBV21-1 and TRBJ1-5. TRBV21-1 is flagged as a pseudogene. The CDR3 extends over 11 amino acids.

This chain uses TRBV19 with TRBJ1-5, with a possible D match to TRBD1 (6 bases). The CDR3 runs to 13 residues. V gave up 8 bases and J gave up 5 bases, with 13 bases separating them. Germline V gene lookup returns CDR1 LNHDA and CDR2 SQIVND (reference sequence). The CDR3 loop reads CASVPGAHQPQHF. The CDR3 nucleotides read TGTGCCAGTGTACCAGGGGCTCATCAGCCCCAGCATTTT.

The chain recombines TRBV19 with TRBJ1-5; D remains ambiguous. V was shortened by 1 base and J by 0 bases, with 7 bases between the two germline ends. There are 15 residues in the CDR3. Germline CDR1 reads LNHDA; CDR2 reads SQIVND (reference sequence). The CDR3 loop is CASSIASGSNQPQHF. The CDR3 DNA is TGTGCCAGTAGTATAGCATCAGGTAGCAATCAGCCCCAGCATTTT.

The chain joins TRBV27 to TRBJ2-1, with D possibly being TRBD1 (5 bases). This CDR3 is 16 amino acids long. Looked up from germline, CDR1 is MNHEY and CDR2 is SMNVEV (reference sequence). V was cut by 5 bases and J by 2 bases, with 16 bases left in between. CDR3 sequence reads: CASSPTAAGTYNEQFF. Here the CDR3 DNA reads TGTGCCAGCAGTCCAACCGCGGCAGGGACCTACAATGAGCAGTTCTTC.

The chain couples TRBV7-6 to TRBJ2-3; D might be TRBD1 (6 bases). CDR1 and CDR2 from the germline V gene are SGHVS and FNYEAQ. The CDR3 sequence is 14 residues long. V was cut by 5 bases and J by 10 bases, with 19 bases left in between. CDR3 protein: CASSEVTGPSPQYF. CDR3 bases: TGTGCCAGCAGCGAGGTAACAGGGCCGTCTCCGCAGTATTTT.

The chain combines TRBV27 with TRBJ2-7; 8 bases line up with TRBD2. V trimming: 3 bases; J trimming: 2 bases; junction bases outside the gene matches: 9. This CDR3 has 16 residues. Germline V gene lookup returns CDR1 MNHEY and CDR2 SMNVEV (reference sequence). In DNA, the CDR3 is TGTGCCAGCAGTTTTTTAAGCGGGGGAGTCCCCTACGAGCAGTACTTC. Translated, it gives CASSFLSGGVPYEQYF.

The chain has TRBV5-4 and TRBJ1-3; TRBD1 agrees at 7 bases. CDR3 length: 17 residues. Trimming removed 0 bases from V and 0 bases from J; junction bases left unmatched: 6. The germline V gene encodes CDR1 SGHNT and CDR2 YYREEE (reference sequence). CDR3 sequence reads: CASSLVSGGYSGNTIYF. Here the CDR3 DNA reads TGTGCCAGCAGCTTGGTTTCAGGGGGTTACTCTGGAAACACCATATATTTT.

This clone was seen more than once but under ten times. This sequence joins TRBV19 and TRBJ1-5; 8 bases are shared with TRBD1. Germline values: CDR1 LNHDA, CDR2 SQIVND (reference sequence). The CDR3 has 14 residues. The trim removed 5 bases at V and 5 bases at J, leaving 5 bases unmatched. This chain's CDR3 is CASSSGQGYQPQHF. The CDR3 DNA reads as TGTGCCAGTAGTTCAGGACAGGGATATCAGCCCCAGCATTTT.

V gene TRBV5-4 combines with J gene TRBJ1-1; D remains unclear. Germline CDR1 SGHNT, CDR2 YYREEE (reference sequence). The CDR3 is made up of 13 amino acids. Trimming pared 3 bases from V and 6 bases from J, leaving 12 bases between. The CDR3 region has the DNA TGTGCCAGCAGCTCCCCGGTGGGAGCTGAAGCTTTCTTT. Its translation is CASSSPVGAEAFF.

J is TRBJ1-5 and V is TRBV11-2; 8 bases match TRBD1. The CDR3 runs 16 residues. Trimming at V came to 5 bases and at J to 2 bases, leaving 8 bases not matched to a gene. Germline values: CDR1 SGHAT, CDR2 FQNNGV. CDR3 protein: CASSAYGQGGNQPQHF. The DNA for the CDR3 is TGTGCCAGCAGCGCCTACGGACAGGGCGGCAATCAGCCCCAGCATTTT.

The chain uses TRBV5-4 and TRBJ1-1; D is perhaps TRBD1 (6 bases). Deletions cut 0 bases from V and 11 bases from J, with 11 bases between. The CDR3 loop spans 12 amino acids. Germline CDR1 SGHNT, CDR2 YYREEE (reference sequence). This CDR3 reads CASSLDRVRAFF. The CDR3 DNA sequence: TGTGCCAGCAGCTTGGACAGGGTGCGGGCTTTCTTT.

The chain carries TRBV19 and TRBJ1-3; 7 bases are a match to TRBD1. Germline V gene lookup returns CDR1 LNHDA and CDR2 SQIVND (reference sequence). The CDR3 spans 16 residues. V shed 5 bases and J 0 bases; nucleotides not matched to a gene: 7. CDR3 loop: CASSASTGSSGNTIYF. The CDR3 nucleotides read TGTGCCAGTAGTGCCTCGACAGGGAGCTCTGGAAACACCATATATTTT.

The chain uses TRBV6-1 and TRBJ2-5; the D is unclear. Trimming cost V 6 bases and J 4 bases, with 9 bases left between them. Germline V lookup: CDR1 MNHNS, CDR2 SASEGT. The CDR3 consists of 12 residues. CDR3 nucleotides: TGTGCCAGCAGCCCATCGGGAGAGACCCAGTACTTC. Amino acids: CASSPSGETQYF.

The gene calls are TRBV5-1 and TRBJ2-5, with 7 bases that match TRBD2. Germline V gene lookup returns CDR1 SGHRS and CDR2 YFSETQ. The ends lost 3 bases at V and 4 bases at J; junction bases unmatched: 3. The CDR3 totals 13 residues. The chain's CDR3 is CASSSGGGETQYF. DNA for the CDR3: TGCGCCAGCAGCTCGGGGGGAGGAGAGACCCAGTACTTC.

The chain employs TRBV9 and TRBJ2-2; possible D gene TRBD2, 6 bases. Trimming removed 7 bases from V and 5 bases from J, with 15 bases in between. Germline V lookup: CDR1 SGDLS, CDR2 YYNGEE. This CDR3 comprises 14 residues. CDR3 amino acids: CASAPEAGTGELFF. In DNA form, the CDR3 reads TGTGCCAGCGCTCCCGAGGCGGGGACCGGGGAGCTGTTTTTT.

CDR3 protein: CASMETGSYNEQFF. The CDR3, as DNA: TGTGCCAGCATGGAGACAGGGAGCTACAATGAGCAGTTCTTC. J is TRBJ2-1 and V is TRBV2; 7 bases agree with TRBD1. The CDR3 covers 14 residues. The germline V gene encodes CDR1 SNHLY and CDR2 FYNNEI. J gave up 3 bases and V 7 bases, and 6 bases lay outside the gene matches.